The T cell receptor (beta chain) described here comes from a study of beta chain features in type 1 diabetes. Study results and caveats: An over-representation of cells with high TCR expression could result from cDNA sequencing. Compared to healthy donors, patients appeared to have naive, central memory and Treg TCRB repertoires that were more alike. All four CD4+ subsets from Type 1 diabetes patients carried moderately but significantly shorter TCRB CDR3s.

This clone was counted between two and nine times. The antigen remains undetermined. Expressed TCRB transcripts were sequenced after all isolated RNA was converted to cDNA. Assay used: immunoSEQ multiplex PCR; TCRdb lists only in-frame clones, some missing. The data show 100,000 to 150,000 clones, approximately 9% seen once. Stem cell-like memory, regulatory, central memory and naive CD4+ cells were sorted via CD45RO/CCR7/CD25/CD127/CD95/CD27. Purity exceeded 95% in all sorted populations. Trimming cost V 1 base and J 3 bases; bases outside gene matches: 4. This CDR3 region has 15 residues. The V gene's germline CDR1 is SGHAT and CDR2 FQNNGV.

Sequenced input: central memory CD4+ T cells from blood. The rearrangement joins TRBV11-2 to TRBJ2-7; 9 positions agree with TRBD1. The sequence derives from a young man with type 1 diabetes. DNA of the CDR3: TGTGCCAGCAGCTTAGGCCCGGGACAGGGCTACGAGCAGTACTTC. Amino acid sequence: CASSLGPGQGYEQYF.